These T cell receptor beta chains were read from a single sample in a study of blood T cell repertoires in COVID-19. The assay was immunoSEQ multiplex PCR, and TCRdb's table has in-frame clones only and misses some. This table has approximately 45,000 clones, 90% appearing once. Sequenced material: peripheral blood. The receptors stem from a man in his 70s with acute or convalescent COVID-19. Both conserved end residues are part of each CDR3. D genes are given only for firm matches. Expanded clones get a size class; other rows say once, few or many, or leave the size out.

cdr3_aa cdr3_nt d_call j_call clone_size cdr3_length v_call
CASISVDGELFF TGTGCCAGCATTTCGGTTGACGGGGAGCTGTTTTTT - TRBJ2-2 once 12 TRBV7-9
CASSPLGTGNSPLHF TGTGCCAGCAGCCCGCTGGGGACAGGGAATTCACCCCTCCACTTT TRBD1 TRBJ1-6 - 15 TRBV11-2
CAWRQNRGLSEKLFF TGTGCCTGGAGGCAAAACAGGGGTTTGAGCGAAAAACTGTTTTTT TRBD1 TRBJ1-4 - 15 TRBV30
CASSLGGYNEQFF TGTGCCAGCAGTCTTGGAGGCTACAATGAGCAGTTCTTC - TRBJ2-1 - 13 TRBV3-1/TRBV3-2
CASSPGTGASGANVLTF TGTGCTAGCAGCCCCGGGACAGGAGCCTCTGGGGCCAACGTCCTGACTTTC TRBD1 TRBJ2-6 - 17 TRBV7-7
CASSLRGGEQYF TGCGCCAGCAGCTTGCGGGGGGGCGAGCAGTACTTC TRBD2 TRBJ2-7 - 12 TRBV5-1
CASSETGGRETQYF TGTGCCAGCAGCGAAACAGGGGGTAGGGAGACCCAGTACTTC TRBD1 TRBJ2-5 - 14 TRBV7-9
CASSPQLAGDHTGELFF TGTGCCAGCAGCCCACAACTAGCGGGGGACCACACCGGGGAGCTGTTTTTT TRBD2 TRBJ2-2 - 17 TRBV7-3
CASSLGVAGELQETQYF TGTGCTAGCAGCTTAGGGGTAGCGGGGGAGCTACAAGAGACCCAGTACTTC TRBD2 TRBJ2-5 - 17 TRBV7-7
CAAATSGARTDTQYF TGTGCCGCTGCAACTAGCGGGGCTCGCACAGATACGCAGTATTTT TRBD2 TRBJ2-3 - 15 TRBV2
CASSYSQQSYGYTF TGTGCCAGCAGTTACTCTCAACAGTCCTATGGCTACACCTTC - TRBJ1-2 few 14 TRBV6-6
CASSFRGQNSPLHF TGTGCCAGCAGCTTTCGGGGACAAAATTCACCCCTCCACTTT - TRBJ1-6 - 14 TRBV11-2
CASSLDPSSGNTIYF TGCGCCAGCAGCTTGGACCCGAGCTCTGGAAACACCATATATTTT - TRBJ1-3 - 15 TRBV5-1
CASSFRVNQPQHF TGTGCCAGCAGTTTCAGGGTCAATCAGCCCCAGCATTTT - TRBJ1-5 once 13 TRBV12-3/TRBV12-4
CASSTSGDTGELFF TGTGCCAGCAGTACTAGCGGGGACACCGGGGAGCTGTTTTTT TRBD2 TRBJ2-2 - 14 TRBV6-4
CASNLRNQPQHF TGTGCCAGCAACCTGCGGAATCAGCCCCAGCATTTT - TRBJ1-5 - 12 TRBV6-5
CASSLVPLSNQPQHF TGTGCCAGCAGCTTAGTTCCCCTTAGCAATCAGCCCCAGCATTTT - TRBJ1-5 - 15 TRBV7-8
CASSVEGHLMDTQYF TGTGCCAGCAGCGTAGAGGGACACCTGATGGATACGCAGTATTTT - TRBJ2-3 - 15 TRBV9
CASSPDTEAFF TGTGCCAGCAGCCCTGACACTGAAGCTTTCTTT - TRBJ1-1 - 11 TRBV7-8
CASSQEGAAGGYNEQFF TGTGCCAGCAGCCAAGAAGGAGCAGCGGGGGGGTACAATGAGCAGTTCTTC TRBD2 TRBJ2-1 - 17 TRBV3-1/TRBV3-2
CALTFSSTDTQYF TGTGCCTTAACATTCTCTAGCACAGATACGCAGTATTTT - TRBJ2-3 - 13 TRBV30
CASSPWRGGTYEQYF TGTGCCAGCAGCCCCTGGCGGGGGGGAACCTACGAGCAGTACTTC TRBD2 TRBJ2-7 - 15 TRBV6-2/TRBV6-3
CASSVDDGLVYEQYF TGTGCCAGCAGCGTAGATGACGGACTCGTCTACGAGCAGTACTTC - TRBJ2-7 - 15 TRBV9
CASSQGQGAPGGYGYTF TGCGCCAGCAGCCAAGGACAGGGGGCGCCCGGGGGCTATGGCTACACCTTC TRBD1 TRBJ1-2 - 17 TRBV4-3
CASGPAQETQYF TGTGCCAGCGGCCCCGCCCAAGAGACCCAGTACTTC - TRBJ2-5 - 12 TRBV12-3/TRBV12-4
CASARQGNSYNSPLHF TGTGCCAGCGCGAGACAGGGTAACTCCTATAATTCACCCCTCCACTTT TRBD1 TRBJ1-6 - 16 TRBV5-8
CASAGQSGNTIYF TGTGCCAGCGCGGGACAGTCTGGAAACACCATATATTTT TRBD1 TRBJ1-3 - 13 TRBV19
CASSQAGGFTDTQYF TGTGCCAGCAGCCAAGCGGGGGGTTTCACAGATACGCAGTATTTT TRBD2 TRBJ2-3 - 15 TRBV7-9
CASGTAYGYTF TGTGCCAGCGGGACAGCCTATGGCTACACCTTC TRBD1 TRBJ1-2 - 11 TRBV19
CATSTRQGSTYEQYF TGTGCCACCAGCACGAGACAGGGAAGCACCTACGAGCAGTACTTC TRBD1 TRBJ2-7 - 15 TRBV15
CASSSQVGSGEQYF TGTGCCAGCAGCTCGCAGGTGGGATCGGGGGAGCAGTACTTC - TRBJ2-7 - 14 TRBV11-2
CASSLGRDSKNIQYF TGCGCCAGCAGCTTAGGCCGGGACAGCAAAAACATTCAGTACTTC TRBD1 TRBJ2-4 - 15 TRBV5-1
CASSPTGTGTTEAFF TGTGCCAGCAGTCCCACCGGGACAGGGACCACTGAAGCTTTCTTT TRBD1 TRBJ1-1 - 15 TRBV6-2/TRBV6-3
CASSQAGRGINEKLFF TGTGCCAGCAGCCAAGCTGGTAGGGGGATTAATGAAAAACTGTTTTTT - TRBJ1-4 - 16 TRBV3-1/TRBV3-2
CASSYSGLSGETQYF TGTGCCAGCAGCTATAGTGGCCTATCCGGGGAGACCCAGTACTTC - TRBJ2-5 - 15 TRBV11-3
CASSYSQDMNTEAFF TGTGCCAGCAGTTACTCACAGGACATGAACACTGAAGCTTTCTTT - TRBJ1-1 - 15 TRBV6-2/TRBV6-3